This entry lists 24 T cell receptor beta chains sequenced from one sample in a study of CD8+ T cells in alopecia areata. The sequencing template was cDNA reverse transcribed from extracted RNA. Produced via immunoSEQ multiplex PCR; TCRdb's table is partial and in-frame only. The top ten hold roughly 20% of the sample, which has 100,000 to 130,000 clones, almost 60% seen once. The sample was CD8+ T cells sorted from blood. These TCRs come from a human donor in good health.

DNA of the CDR3: TGTGCCAGCAGTGGGACAGGGGCCTATGGCTACACCTTC. It translates to CASSGTGAYGYTF. The V gene is TRBV2, the J gene TRBJ1-2; TRBD1 aligns across 9 bases. CDR1 is SNHLY and CDR2 is FYNNEI in the germline V gene. The ends lost 4 bases at V and 4 bases at J; junction bases unmatched: 1. CDR3 size: 13 residues.

V is TRBV4-3 and J is TRBJ2-1; 7 positions match TRBD1. The V and J ends lost 0 bases and 6 bases, in that order; junction bases with no gene match: 5. Germline CDR1 is LGHNA and CDR2 is YSLEER. The CDR3 has 15 amino acids. The CDR3 sequence: CASSQDPTGVNEQFF. CDR3 nucleotide sequence: TGCGCCAGCAGCCAAGATCCAACAGGGGTCAATGAGCAGTTCTTC.

The CDR3 sequence is CASSDLIGYQQYF. The CDR3 DNA is TGTGCCAGCAGTGATCTTATAGGGTACCAGCAGTACTTC. This chain joins TRBV25-1 and TRBJ2-7; D unresolved. CDR3 length equals 13 residues. The germline CDR1 and CDR2 sequences are MGHDK and SYGVNS. V was shortened by 3 bases and J by 8 bases, with 14 bases between the two germline ends.

The chain recombines TRBV15 with TRBJ2-3, with D unresolved. Germline V gene lookup returns CDR1 LNHNV and CDR2 YYDKDF (reference sequence). The ends were cut back, 5 bases at V and 2 bases at J, with 11 bases in the middle. CDR3 length equals 14 residues. The CDR3 coding sequence is TGTGCCACCAGCGGAGCCGGATTCACAGATACGCAGTATTTT. It codes for CATSGAGFTDTQYF.

The table lists this clone with a count of one. The rearrangement uses TRBV5-6 and TRBJ2-5; no firm D call. The CDR3 is 13 residues long. Per the germline V gene, CDR1 is SGHDT and CDR2 is YYEEEE. Between the trimmed V and J ends, which lost 6 bases and 0 bases, there was a span of 9 bases. The CDR3 DNA follows: TGTGCCAGCACCTCATACGACCAAGAGACCCAGTACTTC. Its translation: CASTSYDQETQYF.

The V and J genes are TRBV13 and TRBJ2-5, with D uncertain. The CDR3 is 11 residues long. Germline-derived CDR1 and CDR2 are PRHDT and FYEKMQ (reference sequence). The V gene lost 3 bases and the J gene lost 3 bases, with 2 bases spanning the gap. CDR3 protein: CASSFKETQYF. The CDR3 DNA reads as TGTGCCAGCAGCTTTAAAGAGACCCAGTACTTC. The entire variable domain, with the rest obtained from reference TRBV13 and TRBJ2-5, is as follows: AAGVIQSPRHLIKEKRETATLKCYPIPRHDTVYWYQQGPGQDPQFLISFYEKMQSDKGSIPDRFSAQQFSDYHSELNMSSLELGDSALYFCASSFKETQYFGPGTRLLVL.

This rearrangement joins TRBV6-1 to TRBJ2-7; D is uncertain. Germline V gene sequence: CDR1 MNHNS, CDR2 SASEGT. This CDR3 region has 10 residues. Trimming shortened V by 4 bases and J by 4 bases, and 2 bases separated the two germline ends. CDR3 sequence reads: CASSVYEQYF. DNA of the CDR3: TGTGCCAGCAGTGTTTACGAGCAGTACTTC.

The CDR3 nucleotides are TGTGCCAGCAGTCCCCGGACAGTGCCCGCCTACGAGCAGTACTTC. Translating gives CASSPRTVPAYEQYF. The chain links TRBV28 to TRBJ2-7, with D tentatively TRBD1 (6 bases). This CDR3 spans 15 amino acids. V lost 5 bases and J 2 bases, leaving 16 bases between the germline ends. The germline V gene encodes CDR1 MDHEN and CDR2 SYDVKM. The variable domain in full, with the rest retrieved from reference TRBV28 and TRBJ2-7, is DVKVTQSSRYLVKRTGEKVFLECVQDMDHENMFWYRQDPGLGLRLIYFSYDVKMKEKGDIPEGYSVSREKKERFSLILESASTNQTSMYLCASSPRTVPAYEQYFGPGTRLTVT.

The gene calls are TRBV9 and TRBJ2-5; no definite D call. Trimming cost V 0 bases and J 1 base, with 7 bases left between them. The germline V gene has CDR1 SGDLS and CDR2 YYNGEE. The CDR3 length is 14 residues. CDR3 nucleotide sequence: TGTGCCAGCAGCGTAGGACCTGTCCAAGAGACCCAGTACTTC. Protein sequence: CASSVGPVQETQYF. The entire variable domain, with the rest obtained from reference TRBV9 and TRBJ2-5, is as follows: DSGVTQTPKHLITATGQRVTLRCSPRSGDLSVYWYQQSLDQGLQFLIQYYNGEERAKGNILERFSAQQFPDLHSELNLSSLELGDSALYFCASSVGPVQETQYFGPGTRLLVL.

This clone was observed a few times. The rearrangement uses TRBV19 and TRBJ1-1; D gene uncertain. Germline V CDR1 and CDR2: LNHDA, SQIVND (reference sequence). V lost 3 bases and J 0 bases, leaving 8 bases between the germline ends. CDR3 length: 14 amino acids. The CDR3 region has the DNA TGTGCCAGTAGTATTTACAACATGAACACTGAAGCTTTCTTT. Protein sequence: CASSIYNMNTEAFF.

This clone was detected only a few times. V is TRBV27 and J is TRBJ1-2; 11 bases match TRBD1. Trimming took 6 bases from V and 5 from J; bases not matched to a gene: 8. Germline V gene lookup returns CDR1 MNHEY and CDR2 SMNVEV (reference sequence). CDR3 size: 15 residues. As DNA, the CDR3 is TGTGCCAGCAGGACTGGACAGGGGGCATGGTATGGCTACACCTTC. Translation: CASRTGQGAWYGYTF.

The J gene is TRBJ2-1, the V gene TRBV2; the D gene is possibly TRBD2 (5 bases). Trimming shortened V by 10 bases and J by 10 bases, and 17 bases separated the two germline ends. Germline CDR1 SNHLY, CDR2 FYNNEI. The CDR3 covers 12 residues. The CDR3 is CAKAPGTGEQFF. CDR3 DNA: TGTGCCAAGGCCCCCGGTACGGGGGAGCAGTTCTTC.

The V gene is TRBV5-6, the J gene TRBJ1-1; the D is unclear. The CDR3 length is 13 residues. Germline V lookup: CDR1 SGHDT, CDR2 YYEEEE. V lost 0 bases and J 3 bases, leaving 6 bases between the germline ends. The CDR3 DNA is TGTGCCAGCAGCTTGGGGATTTACACTGAAGCTTTCTTT. Amino acid sequence: CASSLGIYTEAFF. The variable domain in full, completed from reference TRBV5-6 and TRBJ1-1, reads DAGVTQSPTHLIKTRGQQVTLRCSPKSGHDTVSWYQQALGQGPQFIFQYYEEEERQRGNFPDRFSGHQFPNYSSELNVNALLLGDSALYLCASSLGIYTEAFFGQGTRLTVV.

This clone was seen a single time. V and J are TRBV19 and TRBJ2-7; possibly TRBD1 or TRBD2 for D (5 bases each). CDR1 is LNHDA, CDR2 SQIVND, per germline (reference sequence). The CDR3 length is 16 residues. The germline V and J ends were trimmed by 4 bases and 4 bases, with 20 bases remaining between them. The CDR3 region has the DNA TGTGCCAGTAGTAGCCAAGGGACCACGTGGATATACGAGCAGTACTTC. Its protein is CASSSQGTTWIYEQYF.

This clone was seen only a few times. J is TRBJ1-1 and V is TRBV7-9; TRBD1 might be the D (6 bases). Between the trimmed V and J ends, which lost 4 bases and 6 bases, there was a span of 27 bases. Germline V gives CDR1 SEHNR, CDR2 FQNEAQ (reference sequence). The CDR3 covers 18 residues. CDR3 region: CASSSTRLTGLELAEAFF. Written as DNA, the CDR3 is TGTGCCAGCAGCTCGACGAGATTAACAGGGTTAGAGTTGGCTGAAGCTTTCTTT.

The chain joins TRBV7-9 to TRBJ1-1, with TRBD1 identical over 7 bases. Per the germline V gene, CDR1 is SEHNR and CDR2 is FQNEAQ (reference sequence). The CDR3 length is 14 residues. The ends lost 4 bases at V and 3 bases at J; junction bases unmatched: 5. The CDR3 is CASSSDRHYTEAFF. The CDR3 DNA reads TGTGCCAGCAGCTCGGACAGGCATTACACTGAAGCTTTCTTT.

The chain joins TRBV11-2 to TRBJ2-2; perhaps TRBD1 as D (7 bases). V was shortened by 8 bases and J by 0 bases, with 19 bases between the two germline ends. CDR3 length: 17 amino acids. Germline V gene sequence: CDR1 SGHAT, CDR2 FQNNGV. The CDR3 nucleotides are TGTGCCAGCTCTCTCTCCAGGGGGGTTTCGAACACCGGGGAGCTGTTTTTT. Translated: CASSLSRGVSNTGELFF.

This clone has only a few counts. Germline and junction disagree at one end, which may indicate a read error. The chain carries TRBV7-7 and TRBJ2-2, with 8 bases lining up with TRBD1. CDR1 SSHAT and CDR2 FNYEAQ come from the germline V gene (reference sequence). The CDR3 runs 15 residues. For the CDR3, the DNA is TGTGCTAGCAGCCTCCGACAGGGGTACACCGGGGAGCTGTTTTTT. Translating it yields CASSLRQGYTGELFF.

The CDR3 coding sequence is TGTGCCAGCAGCGTAGGACAGAACTATGGCTACACCTTC. Encoded protein: CASSVGQNYGYTF. The chain combines TRBV9 with TRBJ1-2; D is possibly TRBD1 (5 bases). CDR1 is SGDLS and CDR2 is YYNGEE in the germline V gene. V gave up 0 bases and J gave up 2 bases, with 5 bases separating them. The CDR3 consists of 13 residues.

This clone showed up just a few times. This rearrangement joins TRBV28 to TRBJ2-3, with a tentative D call TRBD1 (5 bases). Germline V gene sequence: CDR1 MDHEN, CDR2 SYDVKM. The CDR3 spans 14 residues. Trimming cost V 3 bases and J 2 bases, with 9 bases left between them. The CDR3 reads CASSLDTNTDTQYF. CDR3 nucleotide sequence: TGTGCCAGCAGTTTGGACACAAACACAGATACGCAGTATTTT.

The gene calls are TRBV29-1 and TRBJ1-2; a possible D gene is TRBD1 (5 bases). V was pared by 2 bases and J by 8 bases, with 12 bases between. This CDR3 contains 12 residues. Germline loops: CDR1 SQVTM, CDR2 ANQGSEA. The CDR3 DNA follows: TGCAGCGTTGAATTGGTGGGGCAGGGCTACACCTTC. This encodes CSVELVGQGYTF.

The chain recombines TRBV9 with TRBJ1-2, with D unclear. Germline assignment: CDR1 SGDLS and CDR2 YYNGEE. Trimming removed 0 bases at V and 4 bases at J, with 10 bases between. The CDR3 spans 14 residues. The CDR3 DNA is TGTGCCAGCAGCGTAGAGTTGGGGAGCTATGGCTACACCTTC. This codes for CASSVELGSYGYTF.

This clone was picked up one time. CDR3 sequence (DNA): TGTGCCAGCAGTTACTTAGTGGCCCTCGATTCACCCCTCCACTTT. This codes for CASSYLVALDSPLHF. J is TRBJ1-6 and V is TRBV6-5, with D hard to call. Germline V gene data show CDR1 as MNHEY and CDR2 as SVGAGI. The CDR3 length is 15 residues. Trimming left V 1 base short and J 8 bases short, with 12 bases between.

The genes are TRBV6-5 and TRBJ1-6, with TRBD1 identical over 8 bases. Trimming cost V 1 base and J 10 bases; bases outside gene matches: 0. Germline V gives CDR1 MNHEY, CDR2 SVGAGI. The CDR3 loop spans 13 amino acids. The CDR3 DNA reads as TGTGCCAGCAGTTACTGGACAGGGTCACCCCTCCACTTT. Residues: CASSYWTGSPLHF.